This T cell receptor beta chain derives from a study of sequential checkpoint blockade in melanoma (dated 2019 in TCRdb). A note on the overall study: Patients were assigned by 1:1 randomization to either first-line nivolumab followed by ipilimumab (arm A) or ipilimumab followed by nivolumab (arm B). Both trial sequences were followed by maintenance nivolumab.

CDR1 and CDR2 are drawn from the germline V gene: MDHEN, SYDVKM. V is shortened by 7 bases, J by 0 bases, and the region joining them spans 19 bases. The CDR3 spans 16 residues, from the cysteine through the phenylalanine. Only the CDR3 region is kept as DNA, spanning 48 bases read in frame from base 1. General study outcomes and caveats: Larger, independent patient cohorts are needed to validate the response-prediction model that combines TCR metrics and mutation burden.

About this clone itself: Its recognized antigen is unknown. No per-base quality is available; no much larger clone lies one base away.

The treatment or condition label for this specimen denotes: randomized to nivolumab then ipilimumab (arm A) or the reverse (arm B). None of the patients in the trial had previously been given DNA-damaging chemotherapy. On a FACS Aria II flow cytometer, live CD3+CD8+ cells that were negative for CD19 and CD56 were sorted from thawed PBMCs. The samples were obtained from melanoma patients enrolled in CheckMate 064, an open-label, randomized phase II trial testing sequential checkpoint blockade. Peripheral blood mononuclear cells were obtained through leukapheresis, purified using Ficoll-Paque, and frozen in human serum containing roughly 10% DMSO. Immediately after sorting, the purity of the sorted blood CD3+CD8+ cells was confirmed to be >98%, and DNA was then extracted. The immunoSEQ Assay was used to immunosequence TCRbeta CDR3 regions from genomic DNA. Before high-throughput sequencing, genomic DNA was amplified using bias-controlled multiplex PCR. As for how the authors treated the data: To quantify the absolute abundance of each unique TCRbeta CDR3 region, the sequences were collapsed and filtered. Clonality, defined as 1 minus Pielou's evenness, was calculated using only productive rearrangements. Clones with significantly greater frequencies in on-treatment versus baseline samples were identified using a previously published method. This immuneACCESS table, as held by TCRdb, lists in-frame sequences with V and J called but not all clones. Of the missing ones, under half trace to an unresolved V gene in checked studies; the others have no known cause. The V and J calls and clone size come from that table; D and trimming were worked out from the DNA. The sample records approximately 23,000 clones, around 85% of which are singletons. 27% of the sample rests with the top ten.

This sequence originates from a human donor with melanoma. The chain was built from TRBV28 and TRBJ2-7; the D gene is possibly TRBD1, with 6 bases matching. Specimen: CD8+ T cells sorted from blood (inferred from file names), collected from a patient given nivolumab and ipilimumab in sequence. The sequenced DNA: TGTGCCAGCACTCTCTTCAGGGGATCTAGCTCCTACGAGCAGTACTTC. Its translation is CASTLFRGSSSYEQYF.